The 21 T cell receptor beta chains in this list originate from one sample, sequenced in a study of CD8+CD57+ T cells in acquired aplastic anemia. Profiling of TCR beta VDJ combinations and CDR3 sequences used genomic DNA as template. TCRdb ran MiXCR on the reads and lists one entry per CDR3 protein. The table includes some 200,000 distinct CDR3 sequences, roughly 60% detected once. Individuals selected for sequencing had exhibited CD8+CD57+ cell expansion on flow cytometry. The specimen sequenced was sorted CD4+, CD8+, or CD8+CD57+ T cells (not recorded which) from PBMCs. The receptors were sampled from a human donor with aplastic anemia.

This clonotype was seen a handful of times. This chain joins TRBV2 and TRBJ2-7; D not resolved. The CDR3 is 13 residues long. Deletions cut 4 bases from V and 0 bases from J, with 7 bases between. Germline CDR1 and CDR2: SNHLY and FYNNEI. CDR3 in amino acids: CASSARSSYEQYF. The DNA for the CDR3 is TGTGCCAGCAGTGCCAGGAGCTCCTACGAGCAGTACTTC. Together with reference TRBV2 and TRBJ2-7, the CDR3 gives the full variable domain: EPEVTQTPSHQVTQMGQEVILRCVPISNHLYFYWYRQILGQKVEFLVSFYNNEISEKSEIFDDQFSVERPDGSNFTLKIRSTKLEDSAMYFCASSARSSYEQYFGPGTRLTVT.

The chain has TRBV2 and TRBJ1-4, with D unclear. In germline, CDR1 is SNHLY, CDR2 FYNNEI. Between the trimmed V and J ends, which lost 3 bases and 8 bases, there was a span of 16 bases. The CDR3 loop spans 15 amino acids. CDR3: CASSETSKGGEKLFF. CDR3 DNA sequence: TGTGCCAGCAGTGAGACGTCTAAGGGAGGAGAAAAACTGTTTTTT.

This rearrangement joins TRBV14 to TRBJ1-2; D possibly corresponds to TRBD1 (6 bases). The ends were cut back, 4 bases at V and 2 bases at J, with 14 bases in the middle. Germline CDR1 SGHDN, CDR2 FVKESK. The CDR3 consists of 15 residues. Written as DNA, the CDR3 is TGTGCCAGCAGCCCCTCCGCGACAGGAAACTATGGCTACACCTTC. Its translation: CASSPSATGNYGYTF.

This clonotype was detected ten times or more. V gene TRBV9 combines with J gene TRBJ2-7; 7 bases align to TRBD1. V was pared by 2 bases and J by 3 bases, with 2 bases of the junction left unmatched. This CDR3 is 13 amino acids long. CDR1 and CDR2 (germline): SGDLS, YYNGEE. The CDR3 protein is CASSVTGDYEQYF. The CDR3 bases are TGTGCCAGCAGCGTCACAGGGGACTACGAGCAGTACTTC.

The V call is TRBV20-1, the J call TRBJ2-5; no firm D call. V was pared by 6 bases and J by 4 bases, with 21 bases between. This CDR3 is built from 15 residues. Germline V gene data show CDR1 as DFQATT and CDR2 as SNEGSKA (reference sequence). The CDR3 sequence is CSAYQRTDPVETQYF. The CDR3 DNA reads as TGCAGTGCCTACCAAAGGACGGATCCCGTAGAGACCCAGTACTTC.

The rearrangement uses TRBV7-8 and TRBJ1-2, with D perhaps matching TRBD1 (5 bases). This CDR3 comprises 13 residues. Germline V gene lookup returns CDR1 SGHVS and CDR2 FQNEAQ. V lost 6 bases and J 8 bases, leaving 16 bases between the germline ends. CDR3 DNA sequence: TGTGCCAGCAGGAAACAGGAGGTTGAGGGCTACACCTTC. Translation: CASRKQEVEGYTF.

The gene calls are TRBV7-9 and TRBJ2-5; no firm D call. V gave up 0 bases and J gave up 3 bases, with 11 bases separating them. Germline CDR1 is SEHNR and CDR2 is FQNEAQ (reference sequence). CDR3 length equals 15 residues. CDR3 DNA sequence: TGTGCCAGCAGCTTAGCGTCAACCCACAAAGAGACCCAGTACTTC. Translating gives CASSLASTHKETQYF.

On this clonotype itself: With a much larger clone just one base away, this may be a read error. This chain's CDR3 is CAWSPGTVAERYF. DNA of the CDR3: TGTGCCTGGAGTCCAGGGACCGTCGCCGAGCGGTACTTC. The chain couples TRBV30 to TRBJ2-7; D tentatively reads TRBD1 or TRBD2 (5 bases each). The CDR3 is 13 residues long. Germline V lookup: CDR1 GTSNPN, CDR2 SVGIG (reference sequence).

The rearrangement links TRBV7-9 to TRBJ2-1, with D hard to call. This CDR3 comprises 13 residues. Trimming removed 4 bases from V and 9 bases from J, with 13 bases in between. In germline, CDR1 is SEHNR, CDR2 FQNEAQ (reference sequence). Here the CDR3 reads CASSSQELGEQFF. As DNA, the CDR3 is TGTGCCAGCAGCTCACAAGAGTTGGGTGAGCAGTTCTTC.

The rearrangement joins TRBV29-1 to TRBJ2-1; 8 nucleotides align to TRBD2. Trimming removed 6 bases from V and 4 bases from J; junction bases left unmatched: 8. Per germline, CDR1 SQVTM and CDR2 ANQGSEA. The CDR3 has 14 amino acids. The CDR3 reads CSVPGASGYNEQFF. The CDR3 coding sequence is TGCAGCGTGCCGGGAGCTAGCGGGTACAATGAGCAGTTCTTC.

Ten or more counts support this clonotype. This chain joins TRBV5-6 and TRBJ2-3; no clear D gene. The CDR3 loop spans 16 amino acids. Germline V gives CDR1 SGHDT, CDR2 YYEEEE. V was pared by 3 bases and J by 2 bases, with 16 bases between. CDR3 bases: TGTGCCAGCAGCTCCACTGTTCGGTTTTTCACAGATACGCAGTATTTT. The encoded protein is CASSSTVRFFTDTQYF. The entire variable domain, with the rest obtained from reference TRBV5-6 and TRBJ2-3, is as follows: DAGVTQSPTHLIKTRGQQVTLRCSPKSGHDTVSWYQQALGQGPQFIFQYYEEEERQRGNFPDRFSGHQFPNYSSELNVNALLLGDSALYLCASSSTVRFFTDTQYFGPGTRLTVL.

This clonotype was seen more than once but under ten times. The V call is TRBV24-1, the J call TRBJ2-5; 8 nucleotides line up with TRBD1. CDR1 is KGHDR and CDR2 is SFDVKD in the germline V gene. This CDR3 comprises 16 residues. V was clipped by 8 bases and J by 4 bases; unmatched bases: 14. CDR3 coding DNA: TGTGCCACCATGGCAGGGGGCATCTTTTTTGGAGAGACCCAGTACTTC. It specifies CATMAGGIFFGETQYF.

To note about this clonotype: A read error may account for a junction end that differs from germline. This chain connects TRBV7-9 to TRBJ2-1; TRBD2 is a possible D gene (5 bases). The CDR3 spans 15 residues. The germline CDR1 and CDR2 sequences are SEHNR and FQNEAQ (reference sequence). For the CDR3, the DNA is TGCGCCAGCAGTCGGGAAGATTCCAGTTACAATGAGCAGTTCTTC. It is translated as CASSREDSSYNEQFF.

J is TRBJ2-5 and V is TRBV20-1, with D uncertain. The CDR3 runs 12 residues. Trimming left V 3 bases short and J 5 bases short, with 10 bases between. Germline lookup yields CDR1 DFQATT and CDR2 SNEGSKA (reference sequence). CDR3 region: CSASSILETQYF. DNA of the CDR3: TGCAGTGCTAGCTCGATTCTGGAGACCCAGTACTTC.

The J gene is TRBJ2-1, the V gene TRBV11-2; 9 nucleotides line up with TRBD1. This CDR3 has 15 amino acids. Per germline, CDR1 SGHAT and CDR2 FQNNGV. V lost 7 bases and J lost 2; bases outside the gene matches: 6. CDR3 nucleotides: TGTGCCAGCACCCAGCGGGACAGGGCCTACAATGAGCAGTTCTTC. Translation: CASTQRDRAYNEQFF.

The chain has TRBV7-2 and TRBJ1-6; 7 bases match TRBD1. This CDR3 has 14 residues. CDR1 and CDR2 from the germline V gene are SGHTA and FQGNSA. J lost 15 bases, V lost 6 bases, and 14 bases had no gene match. This CDR3 reads CASRHGTDSNLLHF. The DNA for the CDR3 is TGTGCCAGCAGACACGGGACAGATTCCAACCTCCTCCACTTT.

The chain recombines TRBV25-1 with TRBJ1-3; no definite D call. Per germline, CDR1 MGHDK and CDR2 SYGVNS. This CDR3 spans 12 amino acids. Trimming cost V 2 bases and J 7 bases, with 6 bases left between them. The CDR3 DNA is TGTGCCAGCAGTGAAACTACGAACACCATATATTTT. It specifies CASSETTNTIYF.

This clonotype was seen only once. This rearrangement joins TRBV9 to TRBJ2-7; TRBD1 matches 9 bases. The V and J ends lost 2 bases and 3 bases, in that order; junction bases with no gene match: 3. This CDR3 spans 14 amino acids. CDR1 is SGDLS and CDR2 is YYNGEE in the germline V gene. CDR3 nucleotides: TGTGCCAGCAGCGTCCGGGACAGGGACTACGAGCAGTACTTC. This sequence encodes CASSVRDRDYEQYF.

V and J are TRBV5-4 and TRBJ2-3; D uncertain. The V end was cut by 0 bases, the J end by 1 base, with 6 bases between. The CDR3 has 14 residues. Per germline, CDR1 SGHNT and CDR2 YYREEE (reference sequence). The CDR3 DNA reads as TGTGCCAGCAGCTTGGACAGCGGCACAGATACGCAGTATTTT. Protein product: CASSLDSGTDTQYF.

The rearrangement joins TRBV11-1 to TRBJ2-5; 7 bases are shared with TRBD1. The ends lost 5 bases at V and 3 bases at J; junction bases unmatched: 6. Germline-derived CDR1 and CDR2 are SGHAT and FQDESV (reference sequence). CDR3 length equals 14 residues. CDR3 residues: CASSPRGREETQYF. The CDR3 DNA sequence: TGTGCCAGCAGCCCGAGGGGGCGCGAAGAGACCCAGTACTTC. The whole variable domain, filled in from reference TRBV11-1 and TRBJ2-5, reads EAEVAQSPRYKITEKSQAVAFWCDPISGHATLYWYRQILGQGPELLVQFQDESVVDDSQLPKDRFSAERLKGVDSTLKIQPAELGDSAMYLCASSPRGREETQYFGPGTRLLVL.

The chain employs TRBV9 and TRBJ1-6; TRBD1 agrees at 8 bases. Germline assignment: CDR1 SGDLS and CDR2 YYNGEE. Losses at the gene ends were 4 bases for V and 10 bases for J; bases not matched to a gene: 19. The CDR3 covers 18 residues. CDR3 protein: CASSTTPGGPSIFSPLHF. The CDR3 nucleotides are TGTGCCAGCAGCACAACCCCAGGGGGCCCCTCGATCTTCTCACCCCTCCACTTT.